The 4 T cell receptor beta chains reported below all come from one sample, sequenced in a study of shared clonotypes between healthy human individuals. The protocol was immunoSEQ multiplex PCR, while the TCRdb copy is restricted to in-frame clones and leaves out a portion. Here the sample spans roughly 2.6 million clones, approximately 94% being singletons. The source material was naive CD4+ T cells sorted from blood. The subset was: CD45RA+ positively selected. The receptors shown here come from a man between 18 and 35 years old in good health.

The chain recombines TRBV28 with TRBJ2-7, with 9 positions matching TRBD1. CDR1 is MDHEN, CDR2 SYDVKM, per germline. The V and J ends lost 3 bases and 3 bases, in that order; junction bases with no gene match: 9. This CDR3 region has 16 residues. The CDR3 here is CASSFGSGTGFYEQYF. The CDR3 bases are TGTGCCAGCAGTTTCGGATCCGGGACAGGGTTCTACGAGCAGTACTTC.

To note about this clone: At the DNA level, this CDR3 is encoded by other sequences in the same sample as well. The chain carries TRBV6-5 and TRBJ2-7; no clear D. The germline V and J ends were trimmed by 5 bases and 3 bases, with 8 bases remaining between them. The CDR3 is made up of 12 amino acids. Per the germline V gene, CDR1 is MNHEY and CDR2 is SVGAGI. CDR3 region: CASSLAGYEQYF. CDR3 nucleotides: TGTGCCAGCAGTCTCGCTGGCTACGAGCAGTACTTC.

As concerns this clone: Other DNA sequences from this sample encode an identical CDR3 as well. This sequence joins TRBV12-5 and TRBJ2-7; unclear D gene. Trimming took 2 bases from V and 7 from J, leaving 6 bases between them. In germline, CDR1 is LGHNT, CDR2 FRNRAP. The length of the CDR3 is 11 residues. This CDR3 is CASGLLGEQYF. The CDR3 DNA is TGTGCTAGTGGTTTGTTGGGGGAGCAGTACTTC.

The V and J genes are TRBV7-2 and TRBJ1-1; D gene ambiguous. The CDR3 loop spans 13 amino acids. Germline CDR1 and CDR2: SGHTA and FQGNSA. The V end lost 2 bases, the J end lost 3 bases, and 7 bases lay between the germline ends. The CDR3 is CASSLQVYTEAFF. CDR3 nucleotides: TGTGCCAGCAGCTTACAGGTCTACACTGAAGCTTTCTTT.